A selection of T cell receptor beta chains follows, all from one sample in a study of T cells in Graves' hyperthyroidism and ophthalmopathy. MiXCR, applied by TCRdb to the multiplex PCR reads, yields one record per CDR3 protein. The sample contains about 400,000 distinct CDR3 sequences, over 12% of which appear only once. The sequencing input was blood. These receptors all come from a man aged 50 to 59 with Graves' ophthalmopathy. CDR3s include the opening cysteine and the closing phenylalanine or tryptophan. The D gene is left open where the match is weak. Not every row has a clone size; where given, it reads once, few, many or a size class.

D gene,J gene,clone size,V gene,CDR3 protein,CDR3 DNA
NA,TRBJ2-6,few,TRBV27,CASSLWGGGAVSGANVLTF,TGTGCCAGCAGTTTATGGGGGGGGGGGGCGGTTTCAGGGGCCAACGTCCTGACTTTC
NA,TRBJ2-1,many,TRBV11-2,CASRVSGSSYNEQFF,TGTGCCAGCAGGGTTAGCGGAAGCTCCTACAATGAGCAGTTCTTC
NA,TRBJ1-5,few,TRBV12-3/TRBV12-4,CASNLQGLRQPQHF,TGTGCCAGCAACCTACAGGGCCTTCGGCAGCCCCAGCATTTT
NA,TRBJ2-7,few,TRBV24-1,CATSDPKAEGSYEQYF,TGTGCCACCAGTGATCCAAAGGCGGAGGGCTCCTACGAGCAGTACTTC
NA,TRBJ2-3,NA,TRBV9,CASSGGFASTDTQYF,TGTGCCAGCAGTGGAGGCTTCGCTAGCACAGATACGCAGTATTTT
TRBD1,TRBJ1-2,once,TRBV5-1,CASSLDTGGSYGYTF,TGCGCCAGCAGCTTGGATACAGGGGGTTCCTATGGCTACACCTTC
NA,TRBJ1-5,few,TRBV28,CASSLWQGGIQSNQPQHF,TGTGCCAGCAGTTTATGGCAGGGCGGTATTCAAAGCAATCAGCCCCAGCATTTT
NA,TRBJ1-1,NA,TRBV7-9,CASSLGASNTEAFF,TGTGCCAGCAGCCTAGGGGCTTCGAACACTGAAGCTTTCTTT
TRBD1,TRBJ2-7,NA,TRBV6-1,CASSMQTGTGPYEQYF,TGTGCCAGCAGTATGCAGACCGGGACAGGGCCCTACGAGCAGTACTTC
NA,TRBJ1-4,many,TRBV10-3,CAISDSNRGRFNEKLFF,TGTGCCATCAGTGACTCCAACCGGGGAAGATTTAATGAAAAACTGTTTTTT
NA,TRBJ2-7,few,TRBV28,CASSFWGGAGSYEQYF,TGTGCCAGCAGTTTCTGGGGGGGGGCGGGGTCCTACGAGCAGTACTTC
NA,TRBJ2-1,many,TRBV2,CASSDRENEQFF,TGTGCCAGCAGTGATAGGGAAAATGAGCAGTTCTTC
NA,TRBJ2-5,NA,TRBV4-1,CASSQSPIPQGGETQYF,TGCGCCAGCAGCCAATCTCCCATTCCCCAGGGTGGAGAGACCCAGTACTTC
NA,TRBJ2-2,NA,TRBV20-1,CSATGQGGTGELFF,TGCAGTGCTACAGGACAGGGAGGGACCGGGGAGCTGTTTTTT
TRBD2,TRBJ2-1,many,TRBV5-6,CASSPRASGRANYNEQFF,TGTGCCAGCAGCCCCCGGGCTAGCGGGAGGGCCAACTACAATGAGCAGTTCTTC
NA,TRBJ2-3,many,TRBV5-1,CASHKGLSTDTQYF,TGCGCCAGCCACAAGGGCCTAAGCACAGATACGCAGTATTTT
NA,TRBJ2-1,many,TRBV20-1,CSARGLNPLNNEQFF,TGCAGTGCTAGAGGACTAAACCCCTTAAACAATGAGCAGTTCTTC
NA,TRBJ2-5,few,TRBV9,CASSVASWYQETQYF,TGTGCCAGCAGCGTAGCATCTTGGTACCAAGAGACCCAGTACTTC
TRBD2,TRBJ2-7,few,TRBV7-9,CASSLVRTSGSRSYEQYF,TGTGCCAGCAGCTTAGTTCGGACTAGCGGGAGTCGGTCCTACGAGCAGTACTTC
TRBD2,TRBJ2-2,NA,TRBV6-1,CATSEVTAGGGGELFF,TGTGCCACCAGTGAAGTAACGGCGGGAGGAGGCGGGGAGCTGTTTTTT
TRBD2,TRBJ2-5,many,TRBV29-1,CSVSLTSGYQETQYF,TGCAGCGTTAGTCTGACTAGCGGGTACCAAGAGACCCAGTACTTC
TRBD1,TRBJ1-6,few,TRBV18,CASSSVVPGTGNNSPLHF,TGTGCCAGCTCATCGGTTGTTCCCGGGACAGGGAATAATTCACCCCTCCACTTT
TRBD2,TRBJ2-3,few,TRBV5-1,CASSWGTSDSTDTQYF,TGCGCCAGCAGCTGGGGGACTAGCGACAGCACAGATACGCAGTATTTT
TRBD1,TRBJ2-5,NA,TRBV9,CASSTRDRGGQETQYF,TGTGCCAGCAGCACCCGGGACAGGGGAGGGCAAGAGACCCAGTACTTC
TRBD2,TRBJ2-7,NA,TRBV28,CASSSGGGGGQARGEQYF,TGTGCCAGCAGCTCGGGTGGTGGGGGAGGGCAGGCACGGGGCGAGCAGTACTTC
TRBD1,TRBJ1-5,NA,TRBV7-9,CASSQERTGRGAQHF,TGTGCCAGCAGCCAAGAGCGGACAGGGCGAGGGGCCCAGCATTTT
NA,TRBJ1-5,many,TRBV30,CAWSTGSSQPQHF,TGTGCCTGGAGTACGGGTTCGAGTCAGCCCCAGCATTTT
NA,TRBJ1-1,many,TRBV20-1,CSARGGQDEAFF,TGCAGTGCTAGAGGGGGGCAGGATGAAGCTTTCTTT
NA,TRBJ2-3,many,TRBV2,CASSALTGSTDTQYF,TGTGCCAGCAGTGCTCTAACCGGTTCCACAGATACGCAGTATTTT
NA,TRBJ2-7,many,TRBV7-9,CASSLGTGVYEQYF,TGTGCCAGCAGCTTAGGGACCGGGGTTTACGAGCAGTACTTC
NA,TRBJ2-1,few,TRBV12-3/TRBV12-4,CASSLEEQHEQFF,TGTGCCAGCAGTTTAGAAGAGCAACATGAGCAGTTCTTC
NA,TRBJ2-2,few,TRBV29-1,CSVAGNTGELFF,TGCAGCGTTGCCGGAAACACCGGGGAGCTGTTTTTT
TRBD2,TRBJ2-1,NA,TRBV25-1,CASSEWGSGEYNEQFF,TGTGCCAGCAGTGAATGGGGTAGCGGGGAGTACAATGAGCAGTTCTTC
TRBD1,TRBJ2-3,many,TRBV11-3,CASSSGTGGTDTQYF,TGTGCCAGCAGTTCCGGGACAGGGGGCACAGATACGCAGTATTTT
NA,TRBJ1-3,few,TRBV25-1,CASSDRRCTDGNTIYF,TGTGCCAGCAGTGACCGGCGATGCACTGACGGAAACACCATATATTTT
NA,TRBJ2-7,NA,TRBV5-1,CASTVGSGVYEQYF,TGCGCCAGCACGGTTGGTTCGGGGGTATACGAGCAGTACTTC
NA,TRBJ1-2,few,TRBV4-2,CASSQDGLWGYTF,TGTGCCAGCAGCCAAGATGGTTTGTGGGGCTACACCTTC
NA,TRBJ1-5,NA,TRBV5-1,CASSLGERNGNQPQHF,TGCGCCAGCAGCTTGGGAGAGCGGAATGGCAATCAGCCCCAGCATTTT
NA,TRBJ1-2,many,TRBV10-3,CAISQTGDGYTF,TGTGCCATCAGCCAGACAGGAGATGGCTACACCTTC
NA,TRBJ1-1,NA,TRBV27,CASRTGGQRRAFF,TGTGCCAGCAGGACCGGGGGGCAAAGGCGGGCTTTCTTT
NA,TRBJ2-1,many,TRBV6-1,CASSDGGQGFPSGSHEQFF,TGTGCCAGCAGTGATGGAGGACAGGGGTTCCCTAGCGGGAGTCATGAGCAGTTCTTC
NA,TRBJ2-1,NA,TRBV19,CASSIPQLGSEQFF,TGTGCCAGTAGTATCCCACAGCTAGGTAGTGAGCAGTTCTTC
NA,TRBJ2-7,few,TRBV12-3/TRBV12-4,CASSGFGTGGTISYEQYF,TGTGCCAGCAGCGGCTTCGGGACTGGCGGGACCATCTCCTACGAGCAGTACTTC
NA,TRBJ2-1,many,TRBV30,CAWSVQGDEQFF,TGTGCCTGGAGTGTACAGGGCGATGAGCAGTTCTTC
NA,TRBJ2-3,few,TRBV10-3,CAISEPGTTSTDTQYF,TGTGCCATCAGTGAGCCCGGGACAACTAGCACAGATACGCAGTATTTT
TRBD2,TRBJ2-3,many,TRBV6-6,CASSYGTSVLSADTQYF,TGTGCCAGCAGTTACGGGACTAGCGTTCTTTCAGCAGATACGCAGTATTTT
NA,TRBJ2-1,many,TRBV11-3,CASSLDLAATPYNEQFF,TGTGCCAGCAGCTTAGATCTGGCGGCCACTCCCTACAATGAGCAGTTCTTC
NA,TRBJ1-2,NA,TRBV12-3/TRBV12-4,CASSLGAGTGYTF,TGTGCCAGCAGTTTAGGGGCCGGGACAGGCTACACCTTC
NA,TRBJ1-1,many,TRBV11-2,CASSLVRTEANTEAFF,TGTGCCAGCAGCTTAGTGCGGACGGAGGCCAACACTGAAGCTTTCTTT
NA,TRBJ2-2,few,TRBV28,CASSSLGPGELFF,TGTGCCAGCAGCTCCCTAGGGCCCGGGGAGCTGTTTTTT
TRBD2,TRBJ2-1,few,TRBV27,CASSPLAGGTPYNEQFF,TGTGCCAGCAGTCCCCTAGCGGGAGGAACCCCGTACAATGAGCAGTTCTTC
NA,TRBJ2-7,NA,TRBV28,CASSMREQYF,TGTGCCAGCAGTATGCGGGAGCAGTACTTC
TRBD2,TRBJ2-7,NA,TRBV29-1,CSVGTGGEEQYF,TGCAGCGTTGGAACGGGAGGGGAAGAGCAGTACTTC
NA,TRBJ1-2,many,TRBV20-1,CSARLGMGNYGYTF,TGCAGTGCTAGATTGGGGATGGGTAACTATGGCTACACCTTC
TRBD2,TRBJ2-2,NA,TRBV18,CASSPDSGRRTGELFF,TGTGCCAGCTCACCGGATAGCGGGAGAAGAACCGGGGAGCTGTTTTTT
TRBD2,TRBJ2-1,NA,TRBV20-1,CSAITVAGYYNEQFF,TGCAGTGCTATCACGGTAGCGGGTTATTACAATGAGCAGTTCTTC
TRBD2,TRBJ2-7,many,TRBV3-1,CASSLVRGSGSGRYEQYF,TGTGCCAGCAGCCTCGTTAGGGGTAGCGGGTCAGGGCGGTACGAGCAGTACTTC
TRBD2,TRBJ2-1,many,TRBV28,CASSPPPGGEQFF,TGTGCCAGCAGTCCACCCCCGGGGGGTGAGCAGTTCTTC
TRBD2,TRBJ2-5,NA,TRBV20-1,CSPSPLAGDIETQYF,TGCAGTCCCTCCCCCCTAGCGGGAGATATAGAGACCCAGTACTTC
TRBD1,TRBJ1-2,many,TRBV28,CASSWGQGLYGYTF,TGTGCCAGCAGCTGGGGACAGGGCCTCTATGGCTACACCTTC